These 31 T cell receptor beta chains came from one sample sequenced in a study of blood T cells in healthy people across ages. Next came a second PCR, run for about 7 to 12 cycles, which used a sample-barcoded 5' primer along with a J-beta primer mix. Each CDR3 protein gets one entry after TCRdb re-called the 5' RACE reads with MiXCR. The table lists roughly 700,000 distinct CDR3 sequences, approximately 31% of them singletons. The sequencing sample was made of blood. The source of these receptors is a woman aged 80 or older in good health.

This clonotype was recorded at least ten times. The chain uses TRBV7-9 and TRBJ1-2; D call uncertain. CDR1 is SEHNR, CDR2 FQNEAQ, per germline (reference sequence). Trimming left V 1 base short and J 4 bases short, with 10 bases between. The CDR3 is 14 residues long. CDR3 nucleotide sequence: TGTGCCAGCAGCTTAGAAGGGCCAGCCTATGGCTACACCTTC. Protein: CASSLEGPAYGYTF.

The rearrangement links TRBV29-1 to TRBJ1-2; D is ambiguous. The CDR3 is 12 amino acids. V was shortened by 4 bases and J by 7 bases, with 13 bases between the two germline ends. From germline, CDR1 is SQVTM and CDR2 ANQGSEA. The CDR3 coding sequence is TGCAGCGTTGGGGGAGGGAAGGCTGGCTACACCTTC. It encodes CSVGGGKAGYTF.

This chain connects TRBV6-2 or TRBV6-3 to TRBJ1-1; TRBD1 matches 7 bases. This CDR3 contains 11 residues. Germline V gives CDR1 MNHEY, CDR2 SVGEGT. The J segment lost 9 bases and the V segment lost 6 bases, leaving 4 bases of the junction unmatched. CDR3 protein: CASRTGVQAFF. The CDR3 coding sequence is TGTGCCAGCAGAACAGGGGTACAAGCTTTCTTT.

This clonotype was counted at least ten times. This chain links TRBV9 with TRBJ2-1; 9 nucleotides line up with TRBD1. J gave up 4 bases and V 3 bases, and 8 bases lay outside the gene matches. Per the germline V gene, CDR1 is SGDLS and CDR2 is YYNGEE. The CDR3 covers 16 residues. CDR3 DNA sequence: TGTGCCAGCAGCGCCACCGGGACAGGGAATTACAATGAGCAGTTCTTC. Protein sequence: CASSATGTGNYNEQFF.

This chain connects TRBV29-1 to TRBJ1-4; the D gene is possibly TRBD1 (5 bases). The germline V gene encodes CDR1 SQVTM and CDR2 ANQGSEA. The V end lost 7 bases, the J end lost 8 bases, and 14 bases lay between the germline ends. The CDR3 totals 12 residues. The CDR3 here is CSAGQGGEKLFF. The CDR3 DNA follows: TGCAGCGCTGGGCAGGGCGGGGAAAAACTGTTTTTT.

This clonotype has a handful of counts. This may arise from a read error, as a much more abundant clone is one base away. V is TRBV6-6 and J is TRBJ2-1; 8 bases fit TRBD2. This CDR3 is 13 amino acids long. Germline V gene lookup returns CDR1 MNHNY and CDR2 SVGAGI (reference sequence). Trimming cost V 11 bases and J 2 bases; bases outside gene matches: 5. The CDR3 loop is CAASGGTYNEQFF. CDR3 in DNA: TGTGCCGCGAGCGGGGGAACCTACAATGAGCAGTTCTTC.

This clonotype has a handful of counts. The chain carries TRBV10-1 and TRBJ1-5; D unresolved. Germline V gene sequence: CDR1 WNHNN, CDR2 SYGVQD (reference sequence). CDR3 size: 12 residues. V lost 4 bases and J 8 bases, leaving 9 bases between the germline ends. CDR3 in amino acids: CASSGPNKPQHF. The CDR3 DNA is TGCGCCAGCAGTGGACCTAATAAGCCCCAGCATTTT.

This clonotype has a count of ten or more. The V call is TRBV5-1, the J call TRBJ1-2; D remains unclear. The CDR3 contains 15 residues. Germline V CDR1 and CDR2: SGHRS, YFSETQ. V was trimmed by 0 bases and J by 2 bases, leaving 11 bases between them. CDR3 in amino acids: CASSLVGDTNYGYTF. For the CDR3, the DNA is TGCGCCAGCAGCTTGGTGGGCGACACCAACTATGGCTACACCTTC. Filled out from reference TRBV5-1 and TRBJ1-2, the complete variable domain reads KAGVTQTPRYLIKTRGQQVTLSCSPISGHRSVSWYQQTPGQGLQFLFEYFSETQRNKGNFPGRFSGRQFSNSRSEMNVSTLELGDSALYLCASSLVGDTNYGYTFGSGTRLTVV.

The V gene is TRBV9, the J gene TRBJ2-1, with D perhaps assigned TRBD1 or TRBD2 (5 bases each). From germline, CDR1 is SGDLS and CDR2 YYNGEE. Trimming stripped 4 bases from V and 6 bases from J, with 14 bases between. The CDR3 length is 14 residues. The CDR3 protein is CASSPWDPSNEQFF. Written as DNA, the CDR3 is TGTGCCAGCAGCCCCTGGGACCCAAGCAATGAGCAGTTCTTC.

This clonotype was observed a handful of times. This chain links TRBV12-3 or TRBV12-4 with TRBJ1-6, with TRBD1 matching 8 bases. V lost 5 bases to trimming and J lost 2 bases; unmatched junction nucleotides: 2. This CDR3 region has 15 residues. The CDR3 DNA reads as TGTGCCAGCAGTCCGGACAGGGCCTATAATTCACCCCTCCACTTT. This codes for CASSPDRAYNSPLHF.

In its sample, this clonotype was seen a few times. This chain connects TRBV2 to TRBJ2-1; either TRBD1 or TRBD2 may fit D (5 bases each). The CDR3 covers 12 residues. The germline gives CDR1 SNHLY, CDR2 FYNNEI. Trimming cost V 6 bases and J 12 bases, with 15 bases left between them. The CDR3: CASRGVRARQFF. CDR3 coding DNA: TGTGCCAGCAGGGGGGTCCGGGCTCGGCAGTTCTTC.

The genes are TRBV5-5 and TRBJ1-4; possible D gene TRBD1, 6 bases. Germline V gives CDR1 SGHKS, CDR2 YYEKEE (reference sequence). This CDR3 region has 15 residues. Trimming removed 4 bases from V and 10 bases from J, with 20 bases in between. CDR3 coding DNA: TGTGCCAGCAGCCCCCTCGCTCGAGGACAGAGAAAACTGTTTTTT. Translation gives CASSPLARGQRKLFF.

The chain uses TRBV11-2 and TRBJ1-2; D perhaps matches TRBD1 (6 bases). V shed 4 bases and J shed 3 bases, with 9 bases lying between them. Germline-derived CDR1 and CDR2 are SGHAT and FQNNGV. CDR3 length equals 13 residues. The CDR3 region has the DNA TGTGCCAGCAGCTCGGACAGATACTATGGCTACACCTTC. Translated, it gives CASSSDRYYGYTF.

This chain uses TRBV29-1 with TRBJ1-3; the match to TRBD1 covers 7 bases. The J segment lost 4 bases and the V segment lost 7 bases, leaving 4 bases of the junction unmatched. CDR1 is SQVTM and CDR2 is ANQGSEA in the germline V gene. There are 12 residues in the CDR3. The CDR3 DNA is TGCAGCGCTCAGGGGGTAGGAAACACCATATATTTT. As protein: CSAQGVGNTIYF.

The V gene is TRBV7-2, the J gene TRBJ2-5, with TRBD2 identical over 10 bases. The ends lost 3 bases at V and 0 bases at J; junction bases unmatched: 10. This CDR3 contains 18 residues. Per germline, CDR1 SGHTA and CDR2 FQGNSA. In nucleotides, the CDR3 is TGTGCCAGCAGCTTGGGACTACTAGCGGGGACCAACCAAGAGACCCAGTACTTC. Its translation: CASSLGLLAGTNQETQYF.

The chain employs TRBV20-1 and TRBJ2-7, with D uncertain. Trimming took 0 bases from V and 2 from J, leaving 8 bases between them. The CDR3 contains 13 residues. Germline values: CDR1 DFQATT, CDR2 SNEGSKA (reference sequence). The CDR3 DNA sequence: TGCAGTGCTAGAGATTTAGGGACCTACGAGCAGTACTTC. Its translation: CSARDLGTYEQYF.

This clonotype was seen at least ten times. The chain recombines TRBV15 with TRBJ1-5; TRBD1 aligns across 7 bases. This CDR3 has 16 residues. Losses at the gene ends were 3 bases for V and 3 bases for J; bases not matched to a gene: 8. CDR1 is LNHNV, CDR2 YYDKDF, per germline (reference sequence). The DNA for the CDR3 is TGTGCCACCAGCAGGAGGATGGGACAGATCAATCAGCCCCAGCATTTT. It translates to CATSRRMGQINQPQHF.

This clonotype appeared many times. This chain connects TRBV14 to TRBJ2-3; maybe TRBD1 (9 bases). Per the germline V gene, CDR1 is SGHDN and CDR2 is FVKESK. V lost 3 bases, J lost 4 bases, and 20 bases lay in between. The CDR3 is 17 residues long. The CDR3 DNA reads TGTGCCAGCAGCCACGACGCGGGACAGGGACTAGCAGATACGCAGTATTTT. This translates into CASSHDAGQGLADTQYF. The complete variable domain, with remaining parts taken from reference TRBV14 and TRBJ2-3, reads EAGVTQFPSHSVIEKGQTVTLRCDPISGHDNLYWYRRVMGKEIKFLLHFVKESKQDESGMPNNRFLAERTGGTYSTLKVQPAELEDSGVYFCASSHDAGQGLADTQYFGPGTRLTVL.

This clonotype was seen more than once but under ten times. The V call is TRBV7-8, the J call TRBJ2-3, with 14 nucleotides matching TRBD2. CDR1 and CDR2 (germline): SGHVS, FQNEAQ. This CDR3 comprises 18 residues. Unmatched junction bases numbered 8, after V lost 6 bases and J lost 0 bases. The CDR3 bases are TGTGCCAGCAGATCCAGGACTAGCGGGGGGCCGAGCACAGATACGCAGTATTTT. Translating it yields CASRSRTSGGPSTDTQYF.

In this sample, this clonotype turned up many times. This chain joins TRBV4-3 and TRBJ2-4, with a weak D call TRBD2 (6 bases). From germline, CDR1 is LGHNA and CDR2 YSLEER. Trimming took off 0 bases at V and 2 bases at J, with 17 bases between the two ends. The CDR3 extends over 18 amino acids. CDR3 DNA: TGCGCCAGCAGCCAAGAATGGAGGGGTATCGGAACCAAAAACATTCAGTACTTC. Translation gives CASSQEWRGIGTKNIQYF.

This clonotype showed up many times. The chain employs TRBV6-2 or TRBV6-3 and TRBJ2-6; D unresolved. In germline, CDR1 is MNHEY, CDR2 SVGEGT. This CDR3 comprises 15 residues. V gave up 7 bases and J gave up 0 bases, with 10 bases separating them. CDR3 DNA sequence: TGTGCCAGCACCCCTACACACTCTGGGGCCAACGTCCTGACTTTC. It codes for CASTPTHSGANVLTF.

The V call is TRBV6-5, the J call TRBJ2-5; TRBD1 agrees at 9 bases. The germline V gene encodes CDR1 MNHEY and CDR2 SVGAGI. Trimming took 5 bases from V and 13 from J; bases not matched to a gene: 14. This CDR3 contains 14 residues. The CDR3 region has the DNA TGTGCCAGCAGTCGCGGGACAGGGATAGATGAGCGGTACTTC. This encodes CASSRGTGIDERYF.

This clonotype showed up many times. The CDR3 here is CASSLFTGLKSSYEQYF. The CDR3 nucleotides are TGCGCCAGCAGCTTATTCACAGGACTAAAAAGCTCCTACGAGCAGTACTTC. The chain carries TRBV5-1 and TRBJ2-7; D may be TRBD2 (6 bases). Trimming shortened V by 2 bases and J by 0 bases, and 18 bases separated the two germline ends. Germline CDR1 reads SGHRS; CDR2 reads YFSETQ. The CDR3 is 17 residues long.

This clonotype was seen many times. The V and J genes are TRBV6-4 and TRBJ1-2; 9 positions match TRBD1. Per the germline V gene, CDR1 is MRHNA and CDR2 is SNTAGT. V trimming: 5 bases; J trimming: 2 bases; junction bases outside the gene matches: 3. CDR3 size: 14 residues. In DNA form, the CDR3 reads TGTGCCAGCAGTCCCGACAGGGGGAACTATGGCTACACCTTC. Amino acid sequence: CASSPDRGNYGYTF.

This clonotype was observed at least ten times. The chain joins TRBV5-1 to TRBJ1-2; 8 nucleotides match TRBD1. CDR1 SGHRS and CDR2 YFSETQ come from the germline V gene. Trimming at V came to 0 bases and at J to 8 bases, leaving 6 bases not matched to a gene. This CDR3 comprises 14 residues. CDR3 residues: CASSLVTDRVGYTF. DNA for the CDR3: TGCGCCAGCAGCTTGGTAACGGACAGGGTCGGCTACACCTTC.

With respect to this clonotype: A much larger clone differs from this one at a single base, so this may be a read error. J is TRBJ1-2 and V is TRBV30; D is unresolved. This CDR3 is built from 11 residues. Trimming removed 3 bases from V and 8 bases from J, with 10 bases in between. Germline CDR1 GTSNPN, CDR2 SVGIG (reference sequence). CDR3 sequence (DNA): TGTGCCTGGAGGGCCTATGGAGGCTACACCTTC. Encoded protein: CAWRAYGGYTF.

This clonotype was seen ten or more times. The rearrangement links TRBV20-1 to TRBJ2-7; D gene unclear. Germline loops: CDR1 DFQATT, CDR2 SNEGSKA (reference sequence). Between the trimmed V and J ends, which lost 6 bases and 2 bases, there was a span of 11 bases. This CDR3 spans 12 amino acids. This chain's CDR3 is CSATGIAYEQYF. The CDR3, as DNA: TGCAGTGCAACCGGAATCGCCTACGAGCAGTACTTC.

This clonotype was seen a handful of times. The chain combines TRBV7-9 with TRBJ1-5; 8 positions match TRBD1. Trimming at V came to 5 bases and at J to 7 bases, leaving 4 bases not matched to a gene. This CDR3 region has 13 residues. CDR1 and CDR2 from the germline V gene are SEHNR and FQNEAQ (reference sequence). DNA for the CDR3: TGTGCCAGCAGCCCTCAGGGGGCCCAGCCCCAGCATTTT. The encoded protein is CASSPQGAQPQHF.

This clonotype was found many times. CDR3 residues: CASSLGDRGLSPQHF. The CDR3 DNA is TGCGCCAGCAGCTTGGGGGACAGGGGGTTGAGTCCCCAGCATTTT. The chain carries TRBV5-1 and TRBJ1-5; 11 bases fit TRBD1. The CDR3 covers 15 residues. Looked up from germline, CDR1 is SGHRS and CDR2 is YFSETQ. V dropped 0 bases and J dropped 10; count of bases not matched to a gene: 6.

This chain links TRBV4-3 with TRBJ2-5; 8 bases match TRBD2. This CDR3 has 19 amino acids. In germline, CDR1 is LGHNA, CDR2 YSLEER. V shed 4 bases and J 5 bases; nucleotides not matched to a gene: 21. The CDR3 protein is CASSPRGARGGLSSETQYF. The CDR3 region has the DNA TGCGCCAGCAGCCCACGGGGGGCCCGGGGGGGCCTTTCCTCCGAGACCCAGTACTTC.

CDR3 coding DNA: TGTGCCAGCAGCTTAGAACGCTTTTATGGCTACACCTTC. Translation gives CASSLERFYGYTF. The chain joins TRBV7-2 to TRBJ1-2; D uncertain. Trimming took 1 base from V and 5 from J, leaving 8 bases between them. The CDR3 totals 13 residues. The germline gives CDR1 SGHTA, CDR2 FQGNSA.